The 13 T cell receptor beta chains given below trace back to one sample, sequenced in a study of T cells in Graves' hyperthyroidism and ophthalmopathy. RNA transcripts served as the template for amplifying TCR beta CDR3 regions. The HTBI set primed first-round TCR CDR3 RT-PCR. In TCRdb, the multiplex PCR reads were re-called with MiXCR into one record per CDR3 protein. This sample yields a few hundred thousand distinct CDR3 sequences, of which approximately 15% are seen a single time; less than 9.5% belongs to the top ten. The sequencing sample was made of blood. The receptors derive from a woman in her 30s with Graves' hyperthyroidism.

This CDR3 reads CASSFLDTGTQYF. In DNA form, the CDR3 reads TGTGCCAGCAGTTTCTTGGACACGGGTACGCAGTATTTT. The chain combines TRBV27 with TRBJ2-3; TRBD1 might be the D (5 bases). The CDR3 spans 13 residues. CDR1 is MNHEY, CDR2 SMNVEV, per germline (reference sequence). The V end was cut by 3 bases, the J end by 8 bases, with 12 bases between.

For this clonotype: A read error may explain this, as a much larger clone is one base away. V and J are TRBV27 and TRBJ1-1; tentatively, D is TRBD1 (6 bases). The CDR3 is made up of 12 amino acids. Germline CDR1 reads MNHEY; CDR2 reads SMNVEV (reference sequence). The V and J ends lost 1 base and 8 bases respectively, with 8 bases between them. The CDR3 DNA follows: TGTGCCAGCAGTTTATATGGACAGGAAGCTTTCTTT. Translation: CASSLYGQEAFF.

The chain couples TRBV29-1 to TRBJ1-2; TRBD1 agrees at 8 bases. The CDR3 is 17 residues long. The V and J ends lost 0 bases and 7 bases, in that order; junction bases with no gene match: 16. The germline V gene has CDR1 SQVTM and CDR2 ANQGSEA. CDR3 protein: CSVEDLEVDRVWGGYTF. The CDR3 DNA reads as TGCAGCGTTGAAGATCTTGAGGTGGACAGGGTCTGGGGTGGCTACACCTTC.

Many counts were recorded for this clonotype. The chain links TRBV6-1 to TRBJ2-7; 14 bases are a match to TRBD2. Trimming removed 2 bases from V and 1 base from J; junction bases left unmatched: 13. Germline V gene data show CDR1 as MNHNS and CDR2 as SASEGT. The CDR3 is 20 amino acids. CDR3 nucleotides: TGTGCCAGCAGTGAATTCCCGACTAGCGGGAGGGCCCTCAGATCCTACGAGCAGTACTTC. Translating it yields CASSEFPTSGRALRSYEQYF.

This clonotype occurred a few times. The chain's CDR3 is CSADSGQGLSSYEQYF. In DNA form, the CDR3 reads TGCAGTGCCGACTCGGGGCAGGGGCTGAGCTCCTACGAGCAGTACTTC. The chain is built from TRBV20-1 and TRBJ2-7; D might be TRBD1 (6 bases). This CDR3 contains 16 residues. Germline lookup yields CDR1 DFQATT and CDR2 SNEGSKA (reference sequence). Trimming shortened V by 6 bases and J by 0 bases, and 21 bases separated the two germline ends.

This clonotype was detected many times. The rearrangement links TRBV7-2 to TRBJ2-1; D might be TRBD2 (5 bases). This CDR3 region has 13 residues. Trimming shortened V by 3 bases and J by 10 bases, and 13 bases separated the two germline ends. Germline V lookup: CDR1 SGHTA, CDR2 FQGNSA. This chain's CDR3 is CASSLDSPAEQFF. The DNA of the CDR3 is TGTGCCAGCAGCTTGGACTCACCCGCGGAGCAGTTCTTC. The whole variable domain, remainder taken from reference TRBV7-2 and TRBJ2-1, is GAGVSQSPSNKVTEKGKDVELRCDPISGHTALYWYRQSLGQGLEFLIYFQGNSAPDKSGLPSDRFSAERTGGSVSTLTIQRTQQEDSAVYLCASSLDSPAEQFFGPGTRLTVL.

Many counts were recorded for this clonotype. The rearrangement joins TRBV28 to TRBJ2-7; D gene ambiguous. Trimming took off 2 bases at V and 2 bases at J, with 10 bases between the two ends. The CDR3 is made up of 14 amino acids. The germline gives CDR1 MDHEN, CDR2 SYDVKM. CDR3 sequence reads: CASSLAVGPYEQYF. CDR3 nucleotide sequence: TGTGCCAGCAGTTTAGCCGTAGGTCCCTACGAGCAGTACTTC.

The rearrangement uses TRBV4-1 and TRBJ2-1; 7 nucleotides line up with TRBD2. Looked up from germline, CDR1 is MGHRA and CDR2 is YSYEKL. V lost 6 bases to trimming and J lost 8 bases; unmatched junction nucleotides: 7. CDR3 length: 13 amino acids. CDR3 in DNA: TGCGCCAGCAGTAGGACTAGTATGGATGAGCAGTTCTTC. Translating it yields CASSRTSMDEQFF.

There are a few counts of this clonotype. The chain combines TRBV9 with TRBJ2-3; D is unclear. This CDR3 contains 17 residues. V lost 0 bases and J lost 3, with 17 bases in between. Germline CDR1 reads SGDLS; CDR2 reads YYNGEE. CDR3 sequence: CASSVATGGVGTDTQYF. The CDR3 region has the DNA TGTGCCAGCAGCGTAGCTACTGGCGGAGTGGGGACAGATACGCAGTATTTT.

This clonotype was detected only a few times. A read error may account for a junction end that differs from germline. The V and J genes are TRBV11-3 and TRBJ2-1; 12 bases agree with TRBD2. This CDR3 has 15 amino acids. The germline V gene has CDR1 SGHNT and CDR2 YENEEA. The CDR3 DNA follows: TGCGCCAGCAGCGCCCGACTAGCGGGAGTCGGCGAGCAGTTCTTC. Translated: CASSARLAGVGEQFF. Full variable domain (outside the CDR3, taken from reference TRBV11-3 and TRBJ2-1): EAGVVQSPRYKIIEKKQPVAFWCNPISGHNTLYWYLQNLGQGPELLIRYENEEAVDDSQLPKDRFSAERLKGVDSTLKIQPAELGDSAVYLCASSARLAGVGEQFFGPGTRLTVL.

This clonotype was found many times. The rearrangement joins TRBV11-2 to TRBJ2-7, with 9 nucleotides matching TRBD2. The V gene end was trimmed by 0 bases and the J gene end by 2 bases; junction bases not matched to a gene: 2. In germline, CDR1 is SGHAT, CDR2 FQNNGV. This CDR3 comprises 15 residues. CDR3 amino acids: CASSLDLAGTYEQYF. Here the CDR3 DNA reads TGTGCCAGCAGCTTAGACCTAGCGGGAACCTACGAGCAGTACTTC.

This clonotype was recorded many times. The rearrangement links TRBV30 to TRBJ2-1, with 7 bases matching TRBD2. CDR3 length: 13 residues. CDR1 GTSNPN and CDR2 SVGIG come from the germline V gene (reference sequence). V lost 2 bases, J lost 6 bases, and 4 bases stayed unmatched. CDR3: CAWSKVAGNEQFF. The CDR3 DNA reads TGTGCCTGGAGTAAGGTAGCGGGCAATGAGCAGTTCTTC.

V gene TRBV30 combines with J gene TRBJ2-3, with D perhaps matching TRBD2 (5 bases). Trimming removed 2 bases at V and 5 bases at J, with 11 bases between. The CDR3 has 13 amino acids. Looked up from germline, CDR1 is GTSNPN and CDR2 is SVGIG (reference sequence). This CDR3 is CAWSQPGLDTQYF. The DNA of the CDR3 is TGTGCCTGGAGTCAACCGGGATTAGATACGCAGTATTTT.